The 9 T cell receptor beta chains presented below share a single source sample, sequenced in a study of cytomegalovirus exposure and HLA in healthy donors. Researchers ran the PCR with 60 Vbeta and 13 Jbeta primers. Some clones are missing from TCRdb's copy, which holds only in-frame ones; the method was immunoSEQ multiplex PCR. The sample carries roughly 100,000 clones, under 85% recorded once. What was sequenced was PBMCs. All receptors come from a woman in her forties in good health and CMV-seronegative.

V gene TRBV5-6 combines with J gene TRBJ1-1, with D hard to call. This CDR3 spans 11 amino acids. Trimming cost V 4 bases and J 2 bases, with 3 bases left between them. The germline V gene encodes CDR1 SGHDT and CDR2 YYEEEE. CDR3 coding DNA: TGTGCCAGCAGCCTCAACACTGAAGCTTTCTTT. Its translation: CASSLNTEAFF.

V usage is TRBV5-1 and J usage is TRBJ2-7; D call uncertain. The CDR3 consists of 15 residues. V gave up 2 bases and J gave up 3 bases, with 15 bases separating them. Per germline, CDR1 SGHRS and CDR2 YFSETQ. The CDR3, as DNA: TGCGCCAGCAGCTTTAGCCCCGCCGCGAGCTACGAGCAGTACTTC. As protein: CASSFSPAASYEQYF.

This chain uses TRBV13 with TRBJ1-2; tentatively, D is TRBD1 (5 bases). The CDR3 consists of 14 residues. Trimming left V 0 bases short and J 8 bases short, with 13 bases between. Germline CDR1 and CDR2: PRHDT and FYEKMQ (reference sequence). The CDR3 DNA follows: TGTGCCAGCAGCTTAGGGCGACAGCCTATAGGCTACACCTTC. This codes for CASSLGRQPIGYTF. The variable domain in full, completed from reference TRBV13 and TRBJ1-2, reads AAGVIQSPRHLIKEKRETATLKCYPIPRHDTVYWYQQGPGQDPQFLISFYEKMQSDKGSIPDRFSAQQFSDYHSELNMSSLELGDSALYFCASSLGRQPIGYTFGSGTRLTVV.

The CDR3 loop is CASSAGSWEQYF. DNA of the CDR3: TGTGCCAGCAGTGCCGGGTCATGGGAGCAGTACTTC. The chain combines TRBV6-1 with TRBJ2-7; D ambiguous. Trimming pared 4 bases from V and 7 bases from J, leaving 11 bases between. The CDR3 totals 12 residues. The germline V gene has CDR1 MNHNS and CDR2 SASEGT.

The CDR3 coding sequence is TGTGCCAGCAGCTTAGAACGGGGATTCTCCTACGAGCAGTACTTC. Its translation is CASSLERGFSYEQYF. This chain connects TRBV7-6 to TRBJ2-7; perhaps TRBD2 as D (5 bases). This CDR3 is built from 15 residues. V was trimmed by 1 base and J by 0 bases, leaving 10 bases between them. CDR1 is SGHVS and CDR2 is FNYEAQ in the germline V gene.

The chain joins TRBV11-3 to TRBJ2-1, with 7 bases lining up with TRBD1. Germline V lookup: CDR1 SGHNT, CDR2 YENEEA. The trim removed 5 bases at V and 10 bases at J, leaving 5 bases unmatched. This CDR3 is 12 amino acids long. The CDR3 reads CASSLGQAEQFF. The CDR3 DNA reads TGTGCCAGCAGCCTTGGACAGGCCGAGCAGTTCTTC.

The CDR3 here is CASRDLTGGSYGYTF. CDR3 nucleotides: TGTGCCAGCAGAGACCTGACAGGGGGAAGCTATGGCTACACCTTC. The chain employs TRBV28 and TRBJ1-2; 9 bases match TRBD1. Germline V gene data show CDR1 as MDHEN and CDR2 as SYDVKM. With V trimmed by 6 bases and J by 4 bases, 9 bases remained unmatched. The CDR3 consists of 15 residues.

The V gene is TRBV27, the J gene TRBJ2-2; 9 positions agree with TRBD1. CDR3 size: 16 residues. V was clipped by 5 bases and J by 6 bases; unmatched bases: 10. Germline loops: CDR1 MNHEY, CDR2 SMNVEV (reference sequence). The CDR3 nucleotides are TGTGCCAGCAGTGGATTGGGACAGGGTGGAGCCGGGGAGCTGTTTTTT. It is translated as CASSGLGQGGAGELFF.

The J gene is TRBJ2-5, the V gene TRBV5-1; 9 bases are shared with TRBD2. Germline loops: CDR1 SGHRS, CDR2 YFSETQ. With V trimmed by 4 bases and J by 4 bases, 11 bases remained unmatched. This CDR3 contains 16 residues. Written as DNA, the CDR3 is TGCGCCAGCAGCCAGGAAGCGGGAGGTATAGGAGAGACCCAGTACTTC. It translates to CASSQEAGGIGETQYF.